These 32 T cell receptor beta chains share one sample of origin, sequenced in a study of cytomegalovirus exposure and HLA in healthy donors (dated by TCRdb to 2016 to 2017). The receptor library was made with the immunoSEQ multiplex PCR assay. A mixture of 60 forward primers for TCR Vbeta segments and 13 reverse primers for TCR Jbeta segments was used in the multiplex PCR. TCRdb limited this immuneACCESS table to in-frame rearrangements with V and J called. A share of clones is missing; checked studies link under half to unresolved V genes, and the rest is unexplained. The sample yields approximately 180,000 clones; more than 85% were counted once. The ten largest clones capture 1.5% to 2% of the sample. Sequenced: PBMCs. Receptors were obtained from a woman under 30 in good health and CMV-seronegative.

This rearrangement joins TRBV6-1 to TRBJ2-3; 9 bases are shared with TRBD1. Germline V gene lookup returns CDR1 MNHNS and CDR2 SASEGT. Trimming cost V 3 bases and J 4 bases; bases outside gene matches: 8. The CDR3 covers 16 residues. The CDR3 nucleotides are TGTGCCAGCAGTGACACGCCGGGACAGGGCGCAGATACGCAGTATTTT. Its translation is CASSDTPGQGADTQYF.

V usage is TRBV29-1 and J usage is TRBJ2-5; 10 bases line up with TRBD1. CDR3 length equals 13 residues. Unmatched junction bases numbered 7, after V lost 8 bases and J lost 4 bases. Germline V gene data show CDR1 as SQVTM and CDR2 as ANQGSEA. CDR3 coding DNA: TGCAGCCTACCGGGGACAGGGGCAGAGACCCAGTACTTC. Encoded protein: CSLPGTGAETQYF. Variable domain in full (rest from reference TRBV29-1 and TRBJ2-5): SAVISQKPSRDICQRGTSLTIQCQVDSQVTMMFWYRQQPGQSLTLIATANQGSEATYESGFVIDKFPISRPNLTFSTLTVSNMSPEDSSIYLCSLPGTGAETQYFGPGTRLLVL.

This clone is a singleton in its sample. This rearrangement joins TRBV7-2 to TRBJ1-2, with a weak D call TRBD1 (6 bases). Trimming took 1 base from V and 4 from J, leaving 10 bases between them. CDR1 is SGHTA, CDR2 FQGNSA, per germline. CDR3 length equals 14 residues. The CDR3 loop is CASSLDRASYGYTF. In nucleotides, the CDR3 is TGTGCCAGCAGCTTAGACAGGGCGTCCTATGGCTACACCTTC.

The genes are TRBV9 and TRBJ2-1, with D possibly matching TRBD2 (7 bases). This CDR3 has 14 residues. Germline V gene lookup returns CDR1 SGDLS and CDR2 YYNGEE. V lost 7 bases to trimming and J lost 4 bases, with 15 bases between them. CDR3 sequence reads: CASGGAGLYNEQFF. Written as DNA, the CDR3 is TGTGCCAGCGGGGGGGCGGGTCTTTACAATGAGCAGTTCTTC.

Of note for this clone: Other DNA sequences of this sample code for an identical CDR3. The chain joins TRBV9 to TRBJ2-1; 10 nucleotides agree with TRBD2. This CDR3 is built from 15 residues. The V gene's germline CDR1 is SGDLS and CDR2 YYNGEE. The J segment lost 4 bases and the V segment lost 0 bases, leaving 1 base of the junction unmatched. CDR3 nucleotide sequence: TGTGCCAGCAGCGTAGGGACTAGCGGTTACAATGAGCAGTTCTTC. Its protein product is CASSVGTSGYNEQFF.

This chain uses TRBV11-2 with TRBJ1-2, with 8 bases matching TRBD1. Germline trimming cut 1 base from V and 6 bases from J; bases unmatched to any gene: 4. Germline V lookup: CDR1 SGHAT, CDR2 FQNNGV. This CDR3 region has 14 residues. The CDR3, as DNA: TGTGCCAGCAGCTTAGTGCAGGGGGCTGATGGCTACACCTTC. This gives the protein CASSLVQGADGYTF.

In nucleotides, the CDR3 is TGTGCCAGCAGCGCCGGGTCTAACCCCCGGAAAGATACGCAGTATTTT. Translating gives CASSAGSNPRKDTQYF. The chain joins TRBV11-3 to TRBJ2-3; D unresolved. Germline V gene data show CDR1 as SGHNT and CDR2 as YENEEA. This CDR3 has 16 residues. V lost 5 bases and J 5 bases, leaving 20 bases between the germline ends.

The chain recombines TRBV6-5 with TRBJ1-2; 10 bases are shared with TRBD1. The germline V gene encodes CDR1 MNHEY and CDR2 SVGAGI. V shed 4 bases, J shed 5 bases, and the junction held 10 bases outside the gene matches. The CDR3 length is 16 residues. The CDR3 nucleotides are TGTGCCAGCAGTTGGCAACGGGACAGGGGCGGGTATGGCTACACCTTC. Translating gives CASSWQRDRGGYGYTF.

The chain carries TRBV5-1 and TRBJ1-6; D possibly corresponds to TRBD1 (6 bases). The germline V and J ends were trimmed by 2 bases and 9 bases, with 12 bases remaining between them. This CDR3 is 14 amino acids long. Germline CDR1 SGHRS, CDR2 YFSETQ. CDR3 protein: CASSLQGPPSPLHF. CDR3 in DNA: TGCGCCAGCAGCTTACAGGGCCCCCCTTCACCCCTCCACTTT.

The rearrangement links TRBV30 to TRBJ1-3, with no clear D. The CDR3 extends over 12 amino acids. Germline V CDR1 and CDR2: GTSNPN, SVGIG (reference sequence). The V end lost 5 bases, the J end lost 0 bases, and 5 bases lay between the germline ends. The CDR3 DNA sequence: TGTGCCTGGGACTCCTCTGGAAACACCATATATTTT. It codes for CAWDSSGNTIYF.

The chain uses TRBV13 and TRBJ2-3, with D perhaps matching TRBD2 (6 bases). V lost 5 bases, J lost 3 bases, and 15 bases lay in between. Per the germline V gene, CDR1 is PRHDT and CDR2 is FYEKMQ (reference sequence). This CDR3 comprises 15 residues. The CDR3 DNA follows: TGTGCCAGCAGCCTCTACGCGGGACGGACAGATACGCAGTATTTT. Translating gives CASSLYAGRTDTQYF.

The chain employs TRBV30 and TRBJ1-5; D possibly corresponds to TRBD1 (6 bases). In germline, CDR1 is GTSNPN, CDR2 SVGIG (reference sequence). CDR3 length equals 13 residues. Trimming took 5 bases from V and 4 from J, leaving 12 bases between them. The CDR3 protein is CAWDRTDNQPQHF. The CDR3 DNA follows: TGTGCCTGGGATCGGACAGATAATCAGCCCCAGCATTTT.

The V and J genes are TRBV28 and TRBJ2-7; D is possibly TRBD1 (6 bases). The CDR3 has 14 residues. The V and J ends lost 3 bases and 2 bases respectively, with 11 bases between them. Germline V gene lookup returns CDR1 MDHEN and CDR2 SYDVKM. CDR3 in DNA: TGTGCCAGCAGTTTCTACGGACAGACCTACGAGCAGTACTTC. This gives the protein CASSFYGQTYEQYF.

The chain has TRBV12-5 and TRBJ1-2; D is perhaps TRBD1 (6 bases). The V and J ends lost 5 bases and 3 bases respectively, with 13 bases between them. CDR3 size: 14 residues. CDR1 is LGHNT, CDR2 FRNRAP, per germline. The CDR3 bases are TGTGCTAGTGGTACGGACAGCGGTCACTATGGCTACACCTTC. Its translation: CASGTDSGHYGYTF.

The chain is built from TRBV30 and TRBJ1-5; 7 bases match TRBD1. CDR3 length: 15 amino acids. Germline V CDR1 and CDR2: GTSNPN, SVGIG (reference sequence). Trimming at V came to 0 bases and at J to 5 bases, leaving 7 bases not matched to a gene. As DNA, the CDR3 is TGTGCCTGGAGTGTAGGGCAAAGGGGGCATCAGCCCCAGCATTTT. Translation: CAWSVGQRGHQPQHF. Full variable domain (rest looked up from reference TRBV30 and TRBJ1-5): SQTIHQWPATLVQPVGSPLSLECTVEGTSNPNLYWYRQAAGRGLQLLFYSVGIGQISSEVPQNLSASRPQDRQFILSSKKLLLSDSGFYLCAWSVGQRGHQPQHFGDGTRLSIL.

J is TRBJ2-3 and V is TRBV28; D is possibly TRBD1 (5 bases). This CDR3 region has 15 residues. V was trimmed by 5 bases and J by 4 bases, leaving 16 bases between them. Germline values: CDR1 MDHEN, CDR2 SYDVKM. CDR3 sequence (DNA): TGTGCCAGCAGTCGGGCGGACACGCTTTCAGATACGCAGTATTTT. Protein product: CASSRADTLSDTQYF.

The chain employs TRBV28 and TRBJ2-5; D might be TRBD2 (6 bases). CDR1 is MDHEN, CDR2 SYDVKM, per germline. There are 14 residues in the CDR3. Trimming pared 4 bases from V and 5 bases from J, leaving 14 bases between. CDR3 amino acids: CASSSGGSGETQYF. CDR3 DNA sequence: TGTGCCAGCAGTTCTGGGGGGTCAGGGGAGACCCAGTACTTC.

The chain uses TRBV11-1 and TRBJ1-1; D call uncertain. Germline V gene data show CDR1 as SGHAT and CDR2 as FQDESV (reference sequence). The length of the CDR3 is 14 residues. The germline V and J ends were trimmed by 7 bases and 3 bases, with 15 bases remaining between them. CDR3 DNA: TGTGCCAGCACCCCGGCAAAGCGGTACACTGAAGCTTTCTTT. Amino acid sequence: CASTPAKRYTEAFF.

The chain couples TRBV10-1 to TRBJ2-3; D uncertain. Germline assignment: CDR1 WNHNN and CDR2 SYGVQD (reference sequence). Trimming shortened V by 3 bases and J by 0 bases, and 4 bases separated the two germline ends. This CDR3 has 13 residues. CDR3 DNA sequence: TGCGCCAGCAGTGAAACTAGCACAGATACGCAGTATTTT. Translating it yields CASSETSTDTQYF.

As for this clone: In the same sample, other DNA sequences code for this CDR3. This chain connects TRBV27 to TRBJ1-5; no definite D call. CDR1 and CDR2 (germline): MNHEY, SMNVEV (reference sequence). V was pared by 3 bases and J by 3 bases, with 3 bases between. CDR3 length equals 12 residues. Here the CDR3 reads CASSFINQPQHF. Written as DNA, the CDR3 is TGTGCCAGCAGTTTCATCAATCAGCCCCAGCATTTT.

Regarding this clone: Other DNA sequences in this sample translate to the same CDR3. The V and J genes are TRBV6-1 and TRBJ1-2, with D possibly TRBD1 on 6 matching bases. Trimming removed 4 bases from V and 2 bases from J, with 8 bases in between. CDR3 length equals 13 residues. Germline CDR1 MNHNS, CDR2 SASEGT. CDR3 bases: TGTGCCAGCAGTGTAGGACAGAACTATGGCTACACCTTC. Its translation is CASSVGQNYGYTF.

The chain combines TRBV4-1 with TRBJ2-7, with unresolved D. Germline V lookup: CDR1 MGHRA, CDR2 YSYEKL. The ends were cut back, 0 bases at V and 7 bases at J, with 10 bases in the middle. The CDR3 totals 13 residues. The CDR3 protein is CASSQDGPLEQYF. The DNA for the CDR3 is TGCGCCAGCAGCCAAGATGGCCCCTTGGAGCAGTACTTC.

The chain joins TRBV6-6 to TRBJ1-2, with a weak D call TRBD1 (6 bases). Germline loops: CDR1 MNHNY, CDR2 SVGAGI (reference sequence). V lost 3 bases, J lost 4 bases, and 9 bases lay in between. This CDR3 has 13 amino acids. CDR3 region: CASSYQGTYGYTF. The CDR3 nucleotides are TGTGCCAGCAGTTATCAGGGGACCTATGGCTACACCTTC.

This clone was recorded only once. The rearrangement uses TRBV2 and TRBJ2-6, with D perhaps matching TRBD1 (5 bases). Germline V gene sequence: CDR1 SNHLY, CDR2 FYNNEI. The V and J ends lost 10 bases and 0 bases respectively, with 13 bases between them. The CDR3 has 15 residues. In DNA form, the CDR3 reads TGTGCCACCGGCCCAGGGAACTCTGGGGCCAACGTCCTGACTTTC. This encodes CATGPGNSGANVLTF.

The V and J genes are TRBV29-1 and TRBJ2-1; no firm D call. The CDR3 runs to 17 residues. Germline CDR1 and CDR2: SQVTM and ANQGSEA. The ends were cut back, 4 bases at V and 0 bases at J, with 19 bases in the middle. The CDR3 nucleotides are TGCAGCGTTGGGGCCTCCGACAACGCATCCTCCTACAATGAGCAGTTCTTC. It yields the protein CSVGASDNASSYNEQFF.

The chain recombines TRBV7-2 with TRBJ2-7, with 8 bases fitting TRBD2. V lost 5 bases and J lost 2; bases outside the gene matches: 5. The CDR3 consists of 14 residues. From germline, CDR1 is SGHTA and CDR2 FQGNSA. The CDR3 region is CASSRSGGTYEQYF. In DNA form, the CDR3 reads TGTGCCAGCAGCCGGTCGGGGGGGACCTACGAGCAGTACTTC.

This clone has a count of ten or more. The chain couples TRBV6-1 to TRBJ1-6, with D maybe TRBD1 (6 bases). Germline values: CDR1 MNHNS, CDR2 SASEGT. The CDR3 has 13 amino acids. V gave up 7 bases and J gave up 7 bases, with 11 bases separating them. The CDR3 region is CASTPTGNSPLHF. CDR3 nucleotide sequence: TGTGCCAGCACCCCGACAGGAAATTCACCCCTCCACTTT.

The chain recombines TRBV28 with TRBJ2-7; the D gene is possibly TRBD1 (5 bases). Germline V gene sequence: CDR1 MDHEN, CDR2 SYDVKM. The CDR3 spans 16 residues. V lost 6 bases and J lost 0, with 18 bases in between. The CDR3 loop reads CASSPTSTASSYEQYF. Written as DNA, the CDR3 is TGTGCCAGCAGCCCCACTTCGACAGCTAGCTCCTACGAGCAGTACTTC.

V gene TRBV28 combines with J gene TRBJ1-5; D ambiguous. Trimming shortened V by 2 bases and J by 2 bases, and 7 bases separated the two germline ends. In germline, CDR1 is MDHEN, CDR2 SYDVKM. The CDR3 contains 14 residues. The CDR3 coding sequence is TGTGCCAGCAGTTTAGGGCAGGGCAATCAGCCCCAGCATTTT. Translating it yields CASSLGQGNQPQHF. Drawing the rest from reference TRBV28 and TRBJ1-5, the complete variable domain is DVKVTQSSRYLVKRTGEKVFLECVQDMDHENMFWYRQDPGLGLRLIYFSYDVKMKEKGDIPEGYSVSREKKERFSLILESASTNQTSMYLCASSLGQGNQPQHFGDGTRLSIL.

Notes on this clone: Sequence at one end of the junction differs from germline and may be a read error. Other DNA sequences from this sample encode an identical CDR3 as well. The CDR3 here is CSVEQGRTNTGELFF. CDR3 bases: TGCAGCGTCGAACAGGGGCGAACGAACACAGGGGAGCTGTTTTTT. The J gene is TRBJ2-2, the V gene TRBV29-1; 7 nucleotides match TRBD1. CDR1 SQVTM and CDR2 ANQGSEA come from the germline V gene. The length of the CDR3 is 15 residues.

The chain uses TRBV19 and TRBJ2-1; D gene uncertain. In germline, CDR1 is LNHDA, CDR2 SQIVND (reference sequence). The length of the CDR3 is 14 residues. With 7 bases removed from V and 1 base from J, the gap between germline ends came to 11 bases. The DNA for the CDR3 is TGTGCCAGTAAAATCGGCAGGTCCTACAATGAGCAGTTCTTC. This sequence encodes CASKIGRSYNEQFF.

J is TRBJ1-3 and V is TRBV29-1; D may be TRBD1 (6 bases). Germline V CDR1 and CDR2: SQVTM, ANQGSEA. Deletions cut 4 bases from V and 4 bases from J, with 14 bases between. The CDR3 contains 14 residues. This CDR3 is CSVAWQGKGNTIYF. As DNA, the CDR3 is TGCAGCGTTGCTTGGCAGGGGAAAGGAAACACCATATATTTT.